This TCR beta chain derives from a study of CD8 T cells in Susac syndrome. Germline CDR1 is ENHRY and CDR2 is SYGVKD. V lost 3 bases to trimming and J lost 4 bases, with 7 bases between them. There are 13 residues in the CDR3. With random hexamers, reverse transcription was performed on roughly 0.45 to 1 ug of RNA. Multiplex immunoSEQ PCR targeted 54 Vbeta and 13 Jbeta TCR beta segments. TCRdb processed the immunoSEQ multiplex PCR reads anew with MiXCR; each CDR3 protein has one entry. The sample has over 300,000 distinct CDR3 sequences; 92% are singletons. TCR beta sequencing covered blood CD8+ and CD4+ T cells. TEMRA cells were FACS-enriched, with CD8+ and CD4+ T cells isolated negatively.

The source is a human donor with multiple sclerosis. The sequenced sample consisted of CD4+ T cells from PBMCs. This sequence joins TRBV10-3 and TRBJ1-3, with a possible D match to TRBD1 (5 bases). The CDR3 here is CAISDRQGNTIYF. The CDR3 bases are TGTGCCATCAGTGACCGACAGGGAAACACCATATATTTT.